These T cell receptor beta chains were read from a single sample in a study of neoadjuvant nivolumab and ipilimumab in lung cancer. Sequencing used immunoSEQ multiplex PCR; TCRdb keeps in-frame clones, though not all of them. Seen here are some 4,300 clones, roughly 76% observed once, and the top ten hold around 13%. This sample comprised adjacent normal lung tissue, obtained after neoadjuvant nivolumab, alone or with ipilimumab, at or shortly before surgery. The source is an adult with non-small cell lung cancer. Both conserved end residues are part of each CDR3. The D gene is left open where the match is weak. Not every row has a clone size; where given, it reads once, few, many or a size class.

CDR3nt: TGTGCCAGCAGTGAACGACCGGGCGAAGTCTATGGCTACACCTTC; CDR3aa: CASSERPGEVYGYTF; abundance: NA; v_gene: TRBV6-1; d_gene: NA; j_gene: TRBJ1-2
CDR3nt: TGTGCCAGCTCACCCATCGGGGTGTCAAGGGGGGCCTTGGACACTGAAGCTTTCTTT; CDR3aa: CASSPIGVSRGALDTEAFF; abundance: NA; v_gene: TRBV18; d_gene: NA; j_gene: TRBJ1-1
CDR3nt: TGCGCCAGCAGCTTGGGGCCCCTAGGGGCCCAGCATTTT; CDR3aa: CASSLGPLGAQHF; abundance: NA; v_gene: TRBV5-1; d_gene: NA; j_gene: TRBJ1-5
CDR3nt: TGTGCCAGCTCACCAACCGGGACAGGGACTGAAAAACTGTTTTTT; CDR3aa: CASSPTGTGTEKLFF; abundance: NA; v_gene: TRBV18; d_gene: TRBD1; j_gene: TRBJ1-4
CDR3nt: TGCAGCGTTGATCAGACAGACCAAAGCTATGGCTACACCTTC; CDR3aa: CSVDQTDQSYGYTF; abundance: NA; v_gene: TRBV29-1; d_gene: NA; j_gene: TRBJ1-2
CDR3nt: TGCGCCAGCAGTGGGGTGTCTTGGAACACCGGGGAGCTGTTTTTT; CDR3aa: CASSGVSWNTGELFF; abundance: NA; v_gene: TRBV10-2; d_gene: NA; j_gene: TRBJ2-2
CDR3nt: TGTGCCAGCAGCATAGACAGGGAAGACTATGGCTACACCTTC; CDR3aa: CASSIDREDYGYTF; abundance: NA; v_gene: TRBV13; d_gene: TRBD1; j_gene: TRBJ1-2
CDR3nt: TGTGCCAGCAGCTTGTTCGGACAGGGTGCAAGCCAGCCCCAGCATTTT; CDR3aa: CASSLFGQGASQPQHF; abundance: NA; v_gene: TRBV5-6; d_gene: TRBD1; j_gene: TRBJ1-5
CDR3nt: TGTGCCAGCAACTATCATTCACGGAACTATGGCTACACCTTC; CDR3aa: CASNYHSRNYGYTF; abundance: NA; v_gene: TRBV28; d_gene: NA; j_gene: TRBJ1-2
CDR3nt: TGTGCCAGCAGCGTAGGGAGCCACAATCAGCCCCAGCATTTT; CDR3aa: CASSVGSHNQPQHF; abundance: NA; v_gene: TRBV9; d_gene: NA; j_gene: TRBJ1-5
CDR3nt: TGTGCCAGCAGCTCGAAGGACAGGGTGGGGAACTCTGGGGCCAACGTCCTGACTTTC; CDR3aa: CASSSKDRVGNSGANVLTF; abundance: NA; v_gene: TRBV5-6; d_gene: TRBD1; j_gene: TRBJ2-6
CDR3nt: TGTGCCAGCAGCCCCAGATCCAATGGCTACACCTTC; CDR3aa: CASSPRSNGYTF; abundance: NA; v_gene: TRBV7-2; d_gene: NA; j_gene: TRBJ1-2
CDR3nt: TGTGCCAGCAGCAGGGAGGGAAATCCGGCCAATGAGCAGTTCTTC; CDR3aa: CASSREGNPANEQFF; abundance: NA; v_gene: TRBV11-2; d_gene: TRBD2; j_gene: TRBJ2-1
CDR3nt: TGTGCCAGCAGTCCAGGGGGGTCCTCAGACCGACAAGAGACCCAGTACTTC; CDR3aa: CASSPGGSSDRQETQYF; abundance: NA; v_gene: TRBV27; d_gene: NA; j_gene: TRBJ2-5
CDR3nt: TGCGCCAGCAGCCAAGGAAGACTAGCGGGGGGTGCAGATACGCAGTATTTT; CDR3aa: CASSQGRLAGGADTQYF; abundance: NA; v_gene: TRBV4-3; d_gene: TRBD2; j_gene: TRBJ2-3
CDR3nt: TGCGCCAGCAGCTTGGACGCAGGAGCCTACACTGAAGCTTTCTTT; CDR3aa: CASSLDAGAYTEAFF; abundance: NA; v_gene: TRBV5-1; d_gene: NA; j_gene: TRBJ1-1
CDR3nt: TGTGCCAGTAGTACATCCGGGACAGGGTACAATGAGCAGTTCTTC; CDR3aa: CASSTSGTGYNEQFF; abundance: once; v_gene: TRBV19; d_gene: TRBD1; j_gene: TRBJ2-1
CDR3nt: TGTGCCAGCACCCTGGGGAGGGGTCAGCCCCAGCATTTT; CDR3aa: CASTLGRGQPQHF; abundance: NA; v_gene: TRBV2; d_gene: NA; j_gene: TRBJ1-5
CDR3nt: TGCAGTGCTAGTGGTAACCGGGAGCTGTTTTTT; CDR3aa: CSASGNRELFF; abundance: NA; v_gene: TRBV20-1; d_gene: NA; j_gene: TRBJ2-2
CDR3nt: TGCGCCAGCAGCTTCGGACAGGGTCTTGGCACTGAAGCTTTCTTT; CDR3aa: CASSFGQGLGTEAFF; abundance: NA; v_gene: TRBV5-1; d_gene: TRBD1; j_gene: TRBJ1-1
CDR3nt: TGTGCCAGCACCGCTCCCGGCAGCTCCTACAATGAGCAGTTCTTC; CDR3aa: CASTAPGSSYNEQFF; abundance: NA; v_gene: TRBV28; d_gene: NA; j_gene: TRBJ2-1
CDR3nt: TGTGCCACCAGCTTCCGGACGGATGGGGACTACGAGCAGTACTTC; CDR3aa: CATSFRTDGDYEQYF; abundance: once; v_gene: TRBV15; d_gene: NA; j_gene: TRBJ2-7
CDR3nt: TGTGCCAGCTGGCCGGGACAGGGAGAGACCCAGTACTTC; CDR3aa: CASWPGQGETQYF; abundance: NA; v_gene: TRBV18; d_gene: TRBD1; j_gene: TRBJ2-5
CDR3nt: TGTGCCAGTAGTATCACACACAGAGCAACTAATGAAAAACTGTTTTTT; CDR3aa: CASSITHRATNEKLFF; abundance: NA; v_gene: TRBV19; d_gene: NA; j_gene: TRBJ1-4
CDR3nt: TGTGCCAGCAGTGAACCAGGGATGAACACTGAAGCTTTCTTT; CDR3aa: CASSEPGMNTEAFF; abundance: NA; v_gene: TRBV6-1; d_gene: NA; j_gene: TRBJ1-1
CDR3nt: TGTGCCAGCAGTTTATTAAAGACTTCAAATTCACCCCTCCACTTT; CDR3aa: CASSLLKTSNSPLHF; abundance: large; v_gene: TRBV28; d_gene: NA; j_gene: TRBJ1-6
CDR3nt: TGCGCCAGCAGCTTGGGGGGACATATCTCGAATGAAAAACTGTTTTTT; CDR3aa: CASSLGGHISNEKLFF; abundance: NA; v_gene: TRBV5-1; d_gene: NA; j_gene: TRBJ1-4
CDR3nt: TGTGCCAGCAGCCCACAGGGGAGGAACACTGAAGCTTTCTTT; CDR3aa: CASSPQGRNTEAFF; abundance: NA; v_gene: TRBV7-9; d_gene: TRBD1; j_gene: TRBJ1-1
CDR3nt: TGTGCCAGCAGTCGGCGGGCCGGGGACAGGGTTAATGAGCAGTTCTTC; CDR3aa: CASSRRAGDRVNEQFF; abundance: few; v_gene: TRBV2; d_gene: TRBD1; j_gene: TRBJ2-1
CDR3nt: TGTGCCAGCAGGCTGGACAGGGGGGAGCTGTTTTTT; CDR3aa: CASRLDRGELFF; abundance: once; v_gene: TRBV6-5; d_gene: TRBD1; j_gene: TRBJ2-2
CDR3nt: TGCGCCAGCAGCTTGGGGGATCGGGCAACTAATGAAAAACTGTTTTTT; CDR3aa: CASSLGDRATNEKLFF; abundance: NA; v_gene: TRBV5-1; d_gene: NA; j_gene: TRBJ1-4